The rows below give T cell receptor beta chains drawn from one sample of a study of cytomegalovirus exposure and HLA in healthy donors. Sequenced by immunoSEQ multiplex PCR; TCRdb stores in-frame clones only, minus some. The sample records roughly 170,000 clones, 75% to 85% being singletons. Specimen: PBMCs. Receptors originate from a female donor in good health and CMV-seronegative. The CDR3 runs from the conserved cysteine through the conserved F or W. The D gene is left open where the match is weak. The size entry is marked missing in some rows and otherwise reads once, few, many or a size class.

V,D,size,J,DNA,CDR3
TRBV21-1,NA,NA,TRBJ1-5,TGTGCCAGCAGCCAAGCCTCCAGAAATCAGCCCCAGCATTTT,CASSQASRNQPQHF
TRBV30,NA,NA,TRBJ2-3,TGTGCCCACCGGTCCCCGGGGACAGATACGCAGTATTTT,CAHRSPGTDTQYF
TRBV28,NA,NA,TRBJ1-4,TGTGCCAGCGCAGAAGGGGGGGCAACTAATGAAAAACTGTTTTTT,CASAEGGATNEKLFF
TRBV7-9,NA,NA,TRBJ1-2,TGTGCCAGCAGCGAACAGTTTAATCACTATGGCTACACCTTC,CASSEQFNHYGYTF
TRBV19,NA,NA,TRBJ2-2,TGTGCCAGTAGTATTGGAGGAGTCGACACCGGGGAGCTGTTTTTT,CASSIGGVDTGELFF
TRBV7-2,TRBD2,NA,TRBJ2-5,TGTGCCAGCAGCCGTTCTAGCGGCCAAGAGACCCAGTACTTC,CASSRSSGQETQYF
TRBV19,TRBD1,NA,TRBJ2-7,TGTGCCACCCGGGACAGGGGGCCGTACGAGCAGTACTTC,CATRDRGPYEQYF
TRBV7-2,TRBD1,few,TRBJ2-7,TGTGCCAGCCCTTATGGACAGGGACTGAGACTCTACGAGCAGTACTTC,CASPYGQGLRLYEQYF
TRBV28,TRBD1,NA,TRBJ2-1,TGTGCCAGCTCCGGGACAGGGGGATACAATGAGCAGTTCTTC,CASSGTGGYNEQFF
TRBV18,NA,NA,TRBJ1-3,TGTGCCAGCTCACCAAATTCTCGAGACACCATATATTTT,CASSPNSRDTIYF
TRBV5-5,TRBD1,NA,TRBJ1-6,TGTGCCAGCAGACAGGACAGGGTATACTCACCCCTCCACTTT,CASRQDRVYSPLHF
TRBV5-4,TRBD1,NA,TRBJ1-2,TGTGCCAGCAGCTGGACAGGGAACTATGGCTACACCTTC,CASSWTGNYGYTF
TRBV19,TRBD1,NA,TRBJ2-2,TGTGCCAGTAGTGCCCGGGACAGGGGAAGAGCCGGGGAGCTGTTTTTT,CASSARDRGRAGELFF
TRBV5-5,NA,few,TRBJ2-7,TGTGCCAGCAGCTTGCGGAGCTCCTACGAGCAGTACTTC,CASSLRSSYEQYF
TRBV15,TRBD1,once,TRBJ1-1,TGTGCCACCAGCCGCGGGACAGGGGCAACGGGCACTGAAGCTTTCTTT,CATSRGTGATGTEAFF
TRBV18,NA,once,TRBJ2-7,TGTGCCAGCTCGCCTTCTAACCGGTCTCCTAATTCCTACGAGCAGTACTTC,CASSPSNRSPNSYEQYF
TRBV30,NA,NA,TRBJ1-3,TGTACCTGGAGTGTACTAATCGGAAACACCATATATTTT,CTWSVLIGNTIYF
TRBV19,TRBD1,NA,TRBJ2-4,TGTGCCAGTAGGCGTCCGGGACAGGGGAAAAACATTCAGTACTTC,CASRRPGQGKNIQYF
TRBV28,TRBD1,NA,TRBJ2-7,TGTGCCAGCAGTTCGGCCGGGACAGACTCCTACGAGCAGTACTTC,CASSSAGTDSYEQYF
TRBV5-1,TRBD2,NA,TRBJ2-1,TGCGCCAGCAGCCCGCTAGCGGGAGCCTACAATGAGCAGTTCTTC,CASSPLAGAYNEQFF
TRBV6-5,NA,NA,TRBJ1-1,TGTGCCAGCAGTTACGGTAGACGGACTAACACTGAAGCTTTCTTT,CASSYGRRTNTEAFF
TRBV6-5,NA,NA,TRBJ1-3,TGTGCCAGCAGTTACCAGGGGTATGGAAACACCATATATTTT,CASSYQGYGNTIYF
TRBV7-9,NA,NA,TRBJ2-3,TGTGCCAGCAGCTTAGGTAGGACAGCCACAGATACGCAGTATTTT,CASSLGRTATDTQYF
TRBV5-1,NA,once,TRBJ2-2,TGCGCCAGCAGCGCGGACAGGAACACCGGGGAGCTGTTTTTT,CASSADRNTGELFF
TRBV6-5,NA,NA,TRBJ1-2,TGTGCCAGCAGTCCCACAGCTAACTATGGCTACACCTTC,CASSPTANYGYTF
TRBV4-1,TRBD2,few,TRBJ2-7,TGCGCCAGCAGCCACCGTAGCGGGAGTCGTTACTACGAGCAGTACTTC,CASSHRSGSRYYEQYF
TRBV4-2,NA,NA,TRBJ1-4,TGTGCCAGCAGCCCCCAGGTCCCTGCAACTAATGAAAAACTGTTTTTT,CASSPQVPATNEKLFF
TRBV7-9,NA,NA,TRBJ1-1,TGTGCCAGCGGGGTCTTCCGGGACACCACTGAAGCTTTCTTT,CASGVFRDTTEAFF
TRBV5-1,NA,NA,TRBJ1-2,TGCGCCAGCAGCTTGGCCGAGGGGGTGGTTGGCTACACCTTC,CASSLAEGVVGYTF
TRBV7-9,TRBD1,NA,TRBJ1-6,TGTTCCAGCAGTTTTTTAACAGGGGCCTATAATTCACCCCTCCACTTT,CSSSFLTGAYNSPLHF
TRBV6-1,NA,NA,TRBJ1-5,TGTGCCAGCAGTCGGGGGGAGAACAGCAATCAGCCCCAGCATTTT,CASSRGENSNQPQHF
TRBV7-3,TRBD1,NA,TRBJ1-2,TGTGCCAGCAGCATTCAAAGGACAGGGAACTATGGCTACACCTTC,CASSIQRTGNYGYTF
TRBV18,NA,NA,TRBJ1-5,TGTGCCAGCTCACCCTCAGAGACTTATAGCAATCAGCCCCAGCATTTT,CASSPSETYSNQPQHF
TRBV19,TRBD2,once,TRBJ2-7,TGTGCCAGTAGTACCCCGACTAGCGGGAGTTTTGCCCTAGGGGGGGACGAGCAGTACTTC,CASSTPTSGSFALGGDEQYF
TRBV5-1,TRBD1,once,TRBJ2-5,TGCGCCAGCAGCACAGGGGGCATACAAGAGACCCAGTACTTC,CASSTGGIQETQYF
TRBV21-1,NA,NA,TRBJ1-3,TGTGCCAGCAGCAGGGCAACGCCCACGGGACAAAATATCTCTGGAAACACCATATATTTT,CASSRATPTGQNISGNTIYF
TRBV27,NA,NA,TRBJ1-2,TGTGCCAGCAGTCCAGGGGCCGGACTGGACCCCTATGGCTACACCTTC,CASSPGAGLDPYGYTF
TRBV7-9,TRBD1,NA,TRBJ2-7,TGTGCCAGCAGCCCCCTAGGGACAGGGGGAACCTACGAGCAGTACTTC,CASSPLGTGGTYEQYF
TRBV7-2,TRBD1,NA,TRBJ2-7,TGTGCCAGCAGCTTGACAGGGTACGAGCAGTACTTC,CASSLTGYEQYF
TRBV18,NA,NA,TRBJ2-5,TGTGCCAGCTCACCATCAGGGAGGAAGACCCAGTACTTC,CASSPSGRKTQYF
TRBV18,NA,NA,TRBJ1-3,TGTGCCAGCTCACCAGTCTTCGATGTCGGCTCTGGAAACACCATATATTTT,CASSPVFDVGSGNTIYF
TRBV30,NA,NA,TRBJ2-3,TGTGCCTGGAGTGCGAGGCTAGCGTCAGATACGCAGTATTTT,CAWSARLASDTQYF